These 30 T cell receptor beta chains came from one sample sequenced in a study of blood T cell repertoires in COVID-19. Sequencing used immunoSEQ multiplex PCR; TCRdb keeps in-frame clones, though not all of them. In the table there are about 150,000 clones, approximately 87% of which are singletons. The sample consisted of peripheral blood. The receptors come from a woman in her 70s with acute or convalescent COVID-19.

The genes are TRBV3-1 (or the pseudogene TRBV3-2) and TRBJ1-2; no reliable D call. Germline CDR1 is LGHDT and CDR2 is YNNKEL (reference sequence). The ends were cut back, 2 bases at V and 2 bases at J, with 6 bases in the middle. The CDR3 covers 13 residues. The DNA of the CDR3 is TGTGCCAGCAGCCAAACGGAGAACTATGGCTACACCTTC. Protein product: CASSQTENYGYTF.

This clone was seen only once. The chain is built from TRBV6-5 and TRBJ2-7; 8 bases align to TRBD2. The trim removed 5 bases at V and 5 bases at J, leaving 5 bases unmatched. In germline, CDR1 is MNHEY, CDR2 SVGAGI. This CDR3 region has 13 residues. The CDR3, as DNA: TGTGCCAGCAGTCTTAGCGGGAACAACGAGCAGTACTTC. It yields the protein CASSLSGNNEQYF.

V and J are TRBV4-2 and TRBJ2-7; tentatively, D is TRBD1 (5 bases). Germline CDR1 reads LGHNA; CDR2 reads YNFKEQ. Trimming shortened V by 6 bases and J by 2 bases, and 17 bases separated the two germline ends. This CDR3 has 15 amino acids. The CDR3 is CASSRVVQETYEQYF. The CDR3 region has the DNA TGTGCCAGCAGTCGAGTCGTACAGGAAACCTACGAGCAGTACTTC.

Details on this clone: The same CDR3 arises from other DNA sequences in this sample as well. The V call is TRBV5-1, the J call TRBJ2-5, with 8 bases matching TRBD1. V dropped 0 bases and J dropped 5; count of bases not matched to a gene: 0. CDR1 is SGHRS and CDR2 is YFSETQ in the germline V gene. The length of the CDR3 is 13 residues. This CDR3 is CASSLGTGETQYF. The CDR3 DNA sequence: TGCGCCAGCAGCTTGGGGACAGGGGAGACCCAGTACTTC. The full variable domain, with the rest looked up from reference TRBV5-1 and TRBJ2-5, is KAGVTQTPRYLIKTRGQQVTLSCSPISGHRSVSWYQQTPGQGLQFLFEYFSETQRNKGNFPGRFSGRQFSNSRSEMNVSTLELGDSALYLCASSLGTGETQYFGPGTRLLVL.

V gene TRBV6-5 combines with J gene TRBJ2-2, with a tentative D call TRBD2 (7 bases). Germline values: CDR1 MNHEY, CDR2 SVGAGI. The germline V and J ends were trimmed by 8 bases and 4 bases, with 14 bases remaining between them. The CDR3 sequence is 14 residues long. In DNA, the CDR3 is TGTGCCAGCGTCGGGGGGCTCGGCACCGGGGAGCTGTTTTTT. This gives the protein CASVGGLGTGELFF.

V gene TRBV5-4 combines with J gene TRBJ2-1; 8 bases align to TRBD2. V trimming: 4 bases; J trimming: 7 bases; junction bases outside the gene matches: 13. This CDR3 contains 16 residues. Germline V CDR1 and CDR2: SGHNT, YYREEE (reference sequence). The CDR3 region has the DNA TGTGCCAGCAGCGCGGGGGGACAAGAGGGGACTAATGAGCAGTTCTTC. As protein: CASSAGGQEGTNEQFF.

This chain links TRBV7-9 with TRBJ2-2; TRBD2 is a possible D gene (5 bases). V lost 1 base and J 2 bases, leaving 11 bases between the germline ends. The CDR3 has 16 residues. From germline, CDR1 is SEHNR and CDR2 FQNEAQ (reference sequence). In DNA form, the CDR3 reads TGTGCCAGCAGCTTAGGAGAGCGGAGTAACACCGGGGAGCTGTTTTTT. Translation: CASSLGERSNTGELFF.

The CDR3: CAINDRVNTEAFF. The CDR3, as DNA: TGTGCCATCAACGACAGGGTGAACACTGAAGCTTTCTTT. The J gene is TRBJ1-1, the V gene TRBV10-3; 7 positions agree with TRBD1. V lost 7 bases and J lost 0; bases outside the gene matches: 2. The CDR3 totals 13 residues. The germline V gene has CDR1 ENHRY and CDR2 SYGVKD.

This clone was observed a few times. This chain connects TRBV7-8 to TRBJ2-1; possible D gene TRBD1, 5 bases. Germline V gene data show CDR1 as SGHVS and CDR2 as FQNEAQ. This CDR3 contains 13 residues. Trimming took 5 bases from V and 4 from J, leaving 9 bases between them. The CDR3 DNA reads TGTGCCAGCAGCCTGACAGATTACAATGAGCAGTTCTTC. Amino acid sequence: CASSLTDYNEQFF.

DNA of the CDR3: TGTGCCTGGAGTTCTCGACAGGGGGTTAATTCACCCCTCCACTTT. Translating gives CAWSSRQGVNSPLHF. The rearrangement links TRBV30 to TRBJ1-6; 9 bases match TRBD1. The junction had 5 bases not matched to a gene; V was cut back by 2 bases and J by 6 bases. Germline CDR1 is GTSNPN and CDR2 is SVGIG (reference sequence). The CDR3 is made up of 15 amino acids.

Only one count was recorded for this clone. The CDR3 loop reads CAISVSGLGNDEQFF. For the CDR3, the DNA is TGTGCCATCAGTGTATCGGGACTAGGGAATGATGAGCAGTTCTTC. V usage is TRBV10-3 and J usage is TRBJ2-1; 8 bases line up with TRBD2. Germline CDR1 and CDR2: ENHRY and SYGVKD. V shed 4 bases, J shed 8 bases, and the junction held 10 bases outside the gene matches. The CDR3 covers 15 residues.

This chain uses TRBV29-1 with TRBJ2-7; a possible D gene is TRBD1 (6 bases). V was trimmed by 3 bases and J by 1 base, leaving 16 bases between them. Germline V lookup: CDR1 SQVTM, CDR2 ANQGSEA. CDR3 size: 15 residues. The CDR3 DNA reads as TGCAGCGTTGACGAACAGGGATTTGGATCCTACGAGCAGTACTTC. Protein sequence: CSVDEQGFGSYEQYF.

V is TRBV11-3 and J is TRBJ1-1, with a tentative D call TRBD1 (6 bases). Per the germline V gene, CDR1 is SGHNT and CDR2 is YENEEA. This CDR3 region has 15 residues. V was pared by 5 bases and J by 1 base, with 14 bases between. The CDR3, as DNA: TGTGCCAGCAGCCCGGACAGTCGGGCGAACACTGAAGCTTTCTTT. The encoded protein is CASSPDSRANTEAFF.

The chain joins TRBV4-3 to TRBJ1-1; TRBD1 is a possible D gene (5 bases). The germline gives CDR1 LGHNA, CDR2 YSLEER. The V end was cut by 0 bases, the J end by 9 bases, with 17 bases between. The CDR3 totals 15 residues. CDR3 sequence (DNA): TGCGCCAGCAGCCAAGATGGGGCATGGGCGGACAAAGCTTTCTTT. Its translation is CASSQDGAWADKAFF.

The sample holds one count of this clone. The gene calls are TRBV6-5 and TRBJ1-5, with D unclear. CDR3 length: 14 residues. With 8 bases removed from V and 2 bases from J, the gap between germline ends came to 13 bases. Germline V gene sequence: CDR1 MNHEY, CDR2 SVGAGI. In DNA form, the CDR3 reads TGTGCCAGCGGCCGCGGGTACGGCAATCAGCCCCAGCATTTT. Amino acid sequence: CASGRGYGNQPQHF.

The chain has TRBV7-9 and TRBJ2-5; a possible D gene is TRBD1 (6 bases). The length of the CDR3 is 14 residues. The V end was cut by 5 bases, the J end by 0 bases, with 10 bases between. CDR1 and CDR2 from the germline V gene are SEHNR and FQNEAQ (reference sequence). The CDR3 loop reads CASSPRDNQETQYF. CDR3 coding DNA: TGTGCCAGCAGCCCCCGGGACAACCAAGAGACCCAGTACTTC. Based on the CDR3 plus reference TRBV7-9 and TRBJ2-5, the full variable domain is DTGVSQNPRHKITKRGQNVTFRCDPISEHNRLYWYRQTLGQGPEFLTYFQNEAQLEKSRLLSDRFSAERPKGSFSTLEIQRTEQGDSAMYLCASSPRDNQETQYFGPGTRLLVL.

This chain joins TRBV6-2 or TRBV6-3 and TRBJ2-5, with 9 nucleotides matching TRBD2. The germline V gene encodes CDR1 MNHEY and CDR2 SVGEGT. V lost 5 bases and J lost 4; bases outside the gene matches: 11. This CDR3 region has 16 residues. The CDR3 nucleotides are TGTGCCAGCAGTACCGGGGCGGGAGGGACTATAGAGACCCAGTACTTC. This gives the protein CASSTGAGGTIETQYF.

The chain carries TRBV7-2 and TRBJ2-3, with 7 bases lining up with TRBD2. The junction had 7 bases not matched to a gene; V was cut back by 2 bases and J by 2 bases. From germline, CDR1 is SGHTA and CDR2 FQGNSA. This CDR3 spans 16 amino acids. The CDR3 coding sequence is TGTGCCAGCAGCTTAAAGGGGCGGGAGATCACAGATACGCAGTATTTT. Translation gives CASSLKGREITDTQYF.

This chain joins TRBV7-2 and TRBJ2-2; possible D gene TRBD2, 6 bases. The V gene's germline CDR1 is SGHTA and CDR2 FQGNSA. V lost 4 bases to trimming and J lost 7 bases, with 16 bases between them. This CDR3 region has 15 residues. CDR3 sequence: CASSSWTGDGGELFF. CDR3 coding DNA: TGTGCCAGCAGCTCTTGGACGGGGGATGGCGGGGAGCTGTTTTTT.

The CDR3 DNA reads as TGTGCCAGTAGTGGGACTAGAGTTGAGCAGTTCTTC. Residues: CASSGTRVEQFF. The genes are TRBV19 and TRBJ2-1, with TRBD2 matching over 8 bases. Germline V gene lookup returns CDR1 LNHDA and CDR2 SQIVND (reference sequence). V dropped 5 bases and J dropped 9; count of bases not matched to a gene: 3. The CDR3 consists of 12 residues.

This chain links TRBV7-2 with TRBJ2-3, with D perhaps matching TRBD2 (5 bases). This CDR3 comprises 14 residues. V dropped 3 bases and J dropped 2 bases, with 9 bases sitting between them. CDR1 and CDR2 from the germline V gene are SGHTA and FQGNSA. The CDR3 is CASSFGLNTDTQYF. CDR3 DNA sequence: TGTGCCAGCAGCTTTGGACTCAACACAGATACGCAGTATTTT. Full variable domain (remainder filled in from reference TRBV7-2 and TRBJ2-3): GAGVSQSPSNKVTEKGKDVELRCDPISGHTALYWYRQSLGQGLEFLIYFQGNSAPDKSGLPSDRFSAERTGGSVSTLTIQRTQQEDSAVYLCASSFGLNTDTQYFGPGTRLTVL.

This sequence joins TRBV6-5 and TRBJ1-1; D is unclear. Trimming stripped 5 bases from V and 7 bases from J, with 11 bases between. The germline gives CDR1 MNHEY, CDR2 SVGAGI. This CDR3 spans 12 amino acids. CDR3 in amino acids: CASSRGSFEAFF. The DNA of the CDR3 is TGTGCCAGCAGTCGAGGATCGTTTGAAGCTTTCTTT.

This chain uses TRBV11-3 with TRBJ2-5; tentatively, D is TRBD1 (5 bases). V lost 4 bases, J lost 5 bases, and 11 bases lay in between. The germline gives CDR1 SGHNT, CDR2 YENEEA. CDR3 length equals 13 residues. CDR3 residues: CASSSDSRETQYF. The CDR3 DNA follows: TGTGCCAGCAGCTCCGACAGCCGCGAGACCCAGTACTTC.

The chain uses TRBV6-6 and TRBJ2-5; 9 positions match TRBD1. Germline-derived CDR1 and CDR2 are MNHNY and SVGAGI (reference sequence). CDR3 length: 16 amino acids. Losses at the gene ends were 2 bases for V and 5 bases for J; bases not matched to a gene: 9. The CDR3 loop is CASSYRLDRGVETQYF. The CDR3 region has the DNA TGTGCCAGCAGTTACAGGCTGGACAGGGGCGTTGAGACCCAGTACTTC.

V is TRBV18 and J is TRBJ2-2; 13 bases match TRBD2. Germline V gene data show CDR1 as KGHSH and CDR2 as LQKENI. V lost 4 bases, J lost 1 base, and 6 bases stayed unmatched. This CDR3 is 18 amino acids long. CDR3 in amino acids: CASSLFRTSGGNTGELFF. DNA of the CDR3: TGTGCCAGCTCACTCTTCCGGACTAGCGGGGGGAACACCGGGGAGCTGTTTTTT.

This chain connects TRBV30 to TRBJ2-7, with a possible D match to TRBD1 (5 bases). CDR1 is GTSNPN and CDR2 is SVGIG in the germline V gene (reference sequence). CDR3 length: 14 amino acids. The V end was cut by 3 bases, the J end by 0 bases, with 12 bases between. CDR3 protein: CAWSQGGPSYEQYF. CDR3 nucleotides: TGTGCCTGGAGCCAGGGCGGACCCTCCTACGAGCAGTACTTC.

The rearrangement links TRBV10-3 to TRBJ2-3, with D maybe TRBD1 (6 bases). Trimming cost V 5 bases and J 2 bases, with 11 bases left between them. Germline CDR1 reads ENHRY; CDR2 reads SYGVKD. The CDR3 has 14 amino acids. The CDR3 nucleotides are TGTGCCATCAGTACCGGACAGATCACAGATACGCAGTATTTT. It translates to CAISTGQITDTQYF.

The chain employs TRBV5-5 and TRBJ1-1; maybe TRBD1 (6 bases). The CDR3 has 15 residues. Germline V gene data show CDR1 as SGHKS and CDR2 as YYEKEE (reference sequence). V was cut by 0 bases and J by 4 bases, with 13 bases left in between. This CDR3 reads CASSLGTGGVTEAFF. The CDR3 nucleotides read TGTGCCAGCAGCTTGGGTACTGGGGGCGTCACTGAAGCTTTCTTT. Full variable domain (remainder filled in from reference TRBV5-5 and TRBJ1-1): DAGVTQSPTHLIKTRGQQVTLRCSPISGHKSVSWYQQVLGQGPQFIFQYYEKEERGRGNFPDRFSARQFPNYSSELNVNALLLGDSALYLCASSLGTGGVTEAFFGQGTRLTVV.

The chain is built from TRBV28 and TRBJ2-7; TRBD2 aligns across 11 bases. Germline loops: CDR1 MDHEN, CDR2 SYDVKM. The length of the CDR3 is 15 residues. Trimming took 3 bases from V and 3 from J; bases not matched to a gene: 4. DNA of the CDR3: TGTGCCAGCAGTTTGGGACTAGCGGTAGACTACGAGCAGTACTTC. Its protein is CASSLGLAVDYEQYF.

The rearrangement joins TRBV20-1 to TRBJ1-1; 7 positions match TRBD1. The trim removed 3 bases at V and 5 bases at J, leaving 15 bases unmatched. The CDR3 covers 16 residues. The germline CDR1 and CDR2 sequences are DFQATT and SNEGSKA (reference sequence). CDR3 residues: CSASKWQGVRRTEAFF. CDR3 sequence (DNA): TGCAGTGCTAGTAAGTGGCAGGGGGTTCGTAGGACTGAAGCTTTCTTT.